Below, 20 T cell receptor beta chains from the same sample are listed, as sequenced in a study of blood T cell repertoires in COVID-19. TCRdb's table, derived via immunoSEQ multiplex PCR, lists solely in-frame clones and lacks some. The table has a few hundred thousand clones, around 87% seen once. The sequenced material came from peripheral blood. Source of these receptors: a woman between 45 and 60 years old with acute or convalescent COVID-19.

This clone was counted once. The chain is built from TRBV28 and TRBJ1-1; D is possibly TRBD1 (6 bases). The ends were cut back, 5 bases at V and 1 base at J, with 20 bases in the middle. Per germline, CDR1 MDHEN and CDR2 SYDVKM. The CDR3 is 17 residues long. The CDR3 protein is CASSLLERTAGNTEAFF. The CDR3 DNA sequence: TGTGCCAGCAGTCTACTCGAACGGACAGCCGGGAACACTGAAGCTTTCTTT.

The rearrangement uses TRBV4-1 and TRBJ2-7; 8 bases align to TRBD1. This CDR3 spans 15 amino acids. With V trimmed by 1 base and J by 5 bases, 7 bases remained unmatched. Germline loops: CDR1 MGHRA, CDR2 YSYEKL. The CDR3 DNA sequence: TGCGCCAGCAGCCAAGTCCTACAGGGGGACAACGAGCAGTACTTC. This codes for CASSQVLQGDNEQYF.

The chain has TRBV3-1 (or the pseudogene TRBV3-2) and TRBJ2-7, with a possible D match to TRBD1 (6 bases). This CDR3 is 17 amino acids long. V dropped 10 bases and J dropped 1 base, with 26 bases sitting between them. Germline-derived CDR1 and CDR2 are LGHDT and YNNKEL (reference sequence). CDR3 DNA: TGTGCCACCTCCAAGGGGGTAGCGCAGTTTAATTCCTACGAGCAGTACTTC. This gives the protein CATSKGVAQFNSYEQYF.

The chain is built from TRBV6-1 and TRBJ1-5, with TRBD1 matching 7 bases. The CDR3 loop spans 17 amino acids. The V and J ends lost 2 bases and 6 bases, in that order; junction bases with no gene match: 13. Germline loops: CDR1 MNHNS, CDR2 SASEGT. The CDR3 loop is CASSEWMSDREAQPQHF. The CDR3 DNA reads TGTGCCAGCAGTGAATGGATGAGTGACAGGGAGGCTCAGCCCCAGCATTTT.

This chain uses TRBV4-3 with TRBJ2-2, with TRBD2 matching over 8 bases. The length of the CDR3 is 17 residues. Germline V gives CDR1 LGHNA, CDR2 YSLEER. The junction had 11 bases not matched to a gene; V was cut back by 0 bases and J by 8 bases. The CDR3 nucleotides read TGCGCCAGCAGCCAAGAACTAGCGGTAACTCACAGAGGGGAGCTGTTTTTT. This sequence encodes CASSQELAVTHRGELFF.

V and J are TRBV5-5 and TRBJ2-7; 9 positions agree with TRBD1. Looked up from germline, CDR1 is SGHKS and CDR2 is YYEKEE (reference sequence). The CDR3 runs 14 residues. Trimming cost V 1 base and J 5 bases; bases outside gene matches: 4. The CDR3 spells CASSLMRTGDEQYF. Written as DNA, the CDR3 is TGTGCCAGCAGCTTGATGAGGACAGGGGACGAGCAGTACTTC.

The J gene is TRBJ2-1, the V gene TRBV9; 8 bases agree with TRBD1. In germline, CDR1 is SGDLS, CDR2 YYNGEE. Unmatched junction bases numbered 9, after V lost 4 bases and J lost 6 bases. There are 15 residues in the CDR3. CDR3 protein: CASSWTGSQTNEQFF. The CDR3 DNA sequence: TGTGCCAGCAGCTGGACAGGGAGCCAGACCAATGAGCAGTTCTTC.

J is TRBJ2-1 and V is TRBV28; a possible D gene is TRBD1 (5 bases). Trimming shortened V by 4 bases and J by 6 bases, and 16 bases separated the two germline ends. The CDR3 is 15 residues long. CDR1 and CDR2 from the germline V gene are MDHEN and SYDVKM. CDR3 residues: CASSSPWGRLNEQFF. CDR3 DNA: TGTGCCAGCAGTTCCCCTTGGGGCAGGCTCAATGAGCAGTTCTTC. Looking up the rest from reference TRBV28 and TRBJ2-1 gives the full variable domain: DVKVTQSSRYLVKRTGEKVFLECVQDMDHENMFWYRQDPGLGLRLIYFSYDVKMKEKGDIPEGYSVSREKKERFSLILESASTNQTSMYLCASSSPWGRLNEQFFGPGTRLTVL.

This chain connects TRBV7-9 to TRBJ1-4; D not certain. Germline CDR1 and CDR2: SEHNR and FQNEAQ (reference sequence). V lost 2 bases and J 8 bases, leaving 12 bases between the germline ends. The CDR3 spans 14 residues. CDR3 coding DNA: TGTGCCAGCAGCTTACTGGCAGCGGGGGAAAAACTGTTTTTT. Translated: CASSLLAAGEKLFF.

J is TRBJ2-7 and V is TRBV7-8, with 11 bases that match TRBD2. V shed 2 bases, J shed 0 bases, and the junction held 6 bases outside the gene matches. The length of the CDR3 is 17 residues. Germline V gene lookup returns CDR1 SGHVS and CDR2 FQNEAQ. The CDR3 reads CASSLRGLAEASYEQYF. The CDR3 DNA sequence: TGTGCCAGCAGCTTAAGGGGACTAGCGGAGGCCTCCTACGAGCAGTACTTC.

J is TRBJ2-3 and V is TRBV24-1; D not certain. The CDR3 has 15 amino acids. V lost 4 bases and J lost 0, with 10 bases in between. The V gene's germline CDR1 is KGHDR and CDR2 SFDVKD. CDR3 in amino acids: CATSDLKTSTDTQYF. Written as DNA, the CDR3 is TGTGCCACCAGTGACCTTAAAACTAGCACAGATACGCAGTATTTT.

V and J are TRBV7-6 and TRBJ1-1, with a tentative D call TRBD1 (5 bases). The V end lost 5 bases, the J end lost 0 bases, and 13 bases lay between the germline ends. The germline gives CDR1 SGHVS, CDR2 FNYEAQ. The CDR3 runs 15 residues. In DNA form, the CDR3 reads TGTGCCAGCAGCCCCCTACAAGGGGTGAACACTGAAGCTTTCTTT. This gives the protein CASSPLQGVNTEAFF.

This clone has only one observation. As DNA, the CDR3 is TGTGCCAGCTCATTGGCAGGAGGAGTTGACTATGGCTACACCTTC. Protein: CASSLAGGVDYGYTF. The V and J genes are TRBV18 and TRBJ1-2; D is unclear. The germline V gene encodes CDR1 KGHSH and CDR2 LQKENI. V lost 5 bases and J 3 bases, leaving 16 bases between the germline ends. CDR3 length: 15 residues.

Ten or more counts support this clone. V usage is TRBV5-1 and J usage is TRBJ1-2, with 8 bases aligning to TRBD1. The CDR3 covers 14 residues. V lost 4 bases and J lost 7; bases outside the gene matches: 9. Germline loops: CDR1 SGHRS, CDR2 YFSETQ. The CDR3 sequence: CASSDRAGGGGYTF. CDR3 bases: TGCGCCAGCAGCGATAGGGCAGGGGGCGGTGGCTACACCTTC.

The gene calls are TRBV18 and TRBJ2-7, with TRBD2 matching 14 bases. With V trimmed by 0 bases and J by 7 bases, 5 bases remained unmatched. The CDR3 extends over 16 amino acids. Germline V gene lookup returns CDR1 KGHSH and CDR2 LQKENI. CDR3 bases: TGTGCCAGCTCACCACCGGGACTAGCGGGGGCTGGGGAGCAGTACTTC. This gives the protein CASSPPGLAGAGEQYF.

A few counts support this clone. The chain has TRBV27 and TRBJ2-2; 8 nucleotides align to TRBD2. Per germline, CDR1 MNHEY and CDR2 SMNVEV (reference sequence). The CDR3 covers 14 residues. The V and J ends lost 7 bases and 8 bases, in that order; junction bases with no gene match: 9. The CDR3 region has the DNA TGTGCCAGCATACAGACTAGCGTAGGTGGGGAGCTGTTTTTT. The encoded protein is CASIQTSVGGELFF.

The chain combines TRBV7-2 with TRBJ1-4; D is perhaps TRBD1 (5 bases). The CDR3 sequence is 15 residues long. Germline V gene data show CDR1 as SGHTA and CDR2 as FQGNSA. Trimming left V 1 base short and J 4 bases short, with 10 bases between. In DNA, the CDR3 is TGTGCCAGCAGCTTAGACGGGGGAAGTAATGAAAAACTGTTTTTT. Translated: CASSLDGGSNEKLFF.

In this sample, this clone turned up a few times. The chain has TRBV7-2 and TRBJ1-4; unclear D gene. V shed 3 bases and J shed 8 bases, with 13 bases lying between them. CDR3 length: 14 residues. Germline assignment: CDR1 SGHTA and CDR2 FQGNSA. The CDR3: CASSLLTREEKLFF. The CDR3, as DNA: TGTGCCAGCAGCTTGTTAACTCGGGAAGAAAAACTGTTTTTT.

The J gene is TRBJ1-2, the V gene TRBV5-1; D not resolved. Looked up from germline, CDR1 is SGHRS and CDR2 is YFSETQ. V lost 7 bases and J lost 1, with 14 bases in between. This CDR3 spans 14 amino acids. The CDR3 nucleotides are TGCGCCAGCGCGGAGGTACCCCTTAACTATGGCTACACCTTC. Its translation: CASAEVPLNYGYTF. Full variable domain (outside the CDR3, taken from reference TRBV5-1 and TRBJ1-2): KAGVTQTPRYLIKTRGQQVTLSCSPISGHRSVSWYQQTPGQGLQFLFEYFSETQRNKGNFPGRFSGRQFSNSRSEMNVSTLELGDSALYLCASAEVPLNYGYTFGSGTRLTVV.

V gene TRBV18 combines with J gene TRBJ2-1, with TRBD2 matching over 11 bases. The J segment lost 9 bases and the V segment lost 0 bases, leaving 10 bases of the junction unmatched. CDR1 and CDR2 (germline): KGHSH, LQKENI. This CDR3 is 17 amino acids long. CDR3 in DNA: TGTGCCAGCTCACCACCGGTGGGGCTAGCGGGAGGTGTTGAGCAGTTCTTC. This encodes CASSPPVGLAGGVEQFF.